This TCR beta chain was captured by sequencing in a study of shared clonotypes between healthy human individuals. The CDR3 is made up of 15 amino acids. V was trimmed by 8 bases and J by 1 base, leaving 14 bases between them. The germline V gene encodes CDR1 LGHNA and CDR2 YSLEER. Data came from immunoSEQ multiplex PCR; TCRdb stores just in-frame clones and leaves some out. The table shows about 2.4 million clones, with approximately 94% occurring only once. Source material: naive CD4+ T cells sorted from blood. Noted subset: CD45RA+ positively selected. This chain connects TRBV4-3 to TRBJ1-4; D gene unclear. The clonotype was recovered from a man aged 18 to 30 in good health. In DNA, the CDR3 is TGCGCCAGCTCGGGAGGGTATCAAACTAATGAAAAACTGTTTTTT. It specifies CASSGGYQTNEKLFF.